This T cell receptor (beta chain) comes out of a study of blood T cells in healthy people across ages. Regarding the study as a whole: Unknown donor CMV status possibly confounded expanded clonotype changes.

Comments on this clonotype: Its antigen is unknown.

Together with a sample-barcoded 5' primer, a J-beta primer mix was included in a second PCR lasting about 7 to 11 cycles. TCRdb re-called the 5' RACE reads with MiXCR, one entry per CDR3 protein. The sample yields approximately 1,100,000 distinct CDR3 sequences, 45% seen once. From germline, CDR1 is DFQATT and CDR2 SNEGSKA (reference sequence). Deletions cut 3 bases from V and 6 bases from J, with 16 bases between. The CDR3 runs 14 residues. The source is an older woman in good health. V and J are TRBV20-1 and TRBJ2-3, with D possibly TRBD2 on 5 matching bases. Sample: blood. The CDR3 nucleotides read TGCAGTGCTAGGGCTAGCCCTGCGGTGGATACGCAGTATTTT. Translated: CSARASPAVDTQYF.